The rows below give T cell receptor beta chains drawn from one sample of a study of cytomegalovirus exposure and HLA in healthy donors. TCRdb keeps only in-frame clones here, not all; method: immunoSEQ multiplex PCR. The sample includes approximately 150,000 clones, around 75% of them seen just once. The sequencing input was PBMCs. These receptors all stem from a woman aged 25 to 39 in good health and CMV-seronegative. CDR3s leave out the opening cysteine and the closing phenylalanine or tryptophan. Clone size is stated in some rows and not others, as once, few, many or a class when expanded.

AWSDTGTGTSPLH | . | TRBV30
ASSLAPGLLYGYT | few | TRBV7-2
ASGRRSSGGPTEAF | few | TRBV12-5
ASSLDRNNEQF | few | TRBV5-1
ASSRDRGRDTQY | . | TRBV6-6
ASSLIGGGTDTQY | . | TRBV7-3
ASSMGAANTGELF | . | TRBV19
ASSFGQGGEKLF | . | TRBV5-1
ASSTRPGSGETQY | . | TRBV6-5
ASSWGTGVGGYT | once | TRBV7-9
ASSNREREADIQY | once | TRBV4-1
ASSIGFGVNQPQH | . | TRBV19
ASSLWRKNTEAF | few | TRBV5-6
ASSAAGQGIIYGYT | . | TRBV9
ASSFRDSYRPYYSNQPQH | . | TRBV5-1
ASSIEPDQPQH | once | TRBV19
ASSLGPGRPTSYEQY | . | TRBV7-9
ASSLSRGRVGTMNTEAF | . | TRBV27
ASSQVGLSEMRNSPLH | . | TRBV4-3
ASSSGQGNTEAF | . | TRBV7-9
ASSLDDWAEETQY | . | TRBV11-2
AISERTVYYGYT | . | TRBV10-3
ASSLTENSPLH | . | TRBV7-2
ASSELDRGIYEQY | . | TRBV6-1
AISPVGQGTGELF | few | TRBV10-3
ASRGLAGGYNEQF | . | TRBV27
ASSLGEGPGQGAWEQF | . | TRBV7-9
ASSQDPKREQF | . | TRBV4-1
ASSLNGVIGYT | . | TRBV5-1
ASSVADRNSYEQY | . | TRBV9
ASSLGGLETQY | . | TRBV9
ATSVRQSLGSPLH | . | TRBV15
ASSVGTGRGEQY | . | TRBV5-1
ASSLAGRGTSGNTIY | . | TRBV7-9
ASSSRDFTGELF | . | TRBV9
ASSEQGAAGTDTQY | . | TRBV6-1
ASSLSRVNEQF | . | TRBV7-3
ASSLAPGTSGSRPYEQY | . | TRBV7-9
ASTLGGDSGGYT | . | TRBV28
ASRLDRWDEAF | . | TRBV6-6
ASSQGQGANIQY | . | TRBV7-2
AWRGAVSTGELF | . | TRBV30
ASSPSGTSPGTDTQY | . | TRBV7-3
ASSQAPTGFSYEQY | . | TRBV4-1
ASSLTTGGVTEAF | . | TRBV4-3
ASSPRVFGNTIY | . | TRBV2
ASSLGRMRPLH | . | TRBV7-6
ANRVGAEEKLF | few | TRBV12-5
ASSTGVGTSQH | . | TRBV6-6